This TCR beta chain was recorded in a study of blood T cell repertoires in COVID-19. Across the study: Sites in the United States, Italy and Spain provided acute and convalescent COVID-19 samples. T cells, B-cell-depleted T cells, or PBMCs supplied cDNA or gDNA.

As handled by the study authors: Estimation of nucleated cell counts relied on the amplification of reference gene primers. Assay used: immunoSEQ multiplex PCR; TCRdb lists only in-frame clones, some missing. V, J and clone size reflect that table, while D and trimming were determined from the DNA. The sample consists of 25,000 to 35,000 clones, 89% of them appearing once. The germline V gene has CDR1 SGDLS and CDR2 YYNGEE. J was trimmed by 1 base and V by 2 bases; bases with no gene match: 1. The CDR3 is 14 residues long. The sample consisted of peripheral blood. This receptor was taken from a man older than 75 with acute or convalescent COVID-19. The chain uses TRBV9 and TRBJ1-1; 8 nucleotides line up with TRBD1. The CDR3 spells CASSVGTGNTEAFF. The CDR3 coding sequence is TGTGCCAGCAGCGTGGGGACAGGGAACACTGAAGCTTTCTTT.